The sample holds a few counts of the clone carrying this TCR beta chain. The record originates from a study of identical twins. From the 5' RACE reads, TCRdb called clonotypes with MiXCR, one entry per CDR3 protein. The sample shows about 890,000 distinct CDR3 sequences, over 9% of them seen only once. Germline CDR1 and CDR2: MNHEY and SMNVEV (reference sequence). With 8 bases removed from V and 7 bases from J, the gap between germline ends came to 15 bases. This CDR3 is built from 14 residues. The sample was also linked to a second study, of yellow fever vaccine responses in identical twins. From that study: Twins' vaccine T cell response reportedly gave the appearance of partial convergence and partial personalization.

The clonotype comes from a woman aged 18-35 years in good health. The chain employs TRBV27 and TRBJ1-6; D may be TRBD1 (6 bases). The sample consisted of PBMCs. CDR3 sequence (DNA): TGTGCCAGCCGCCCCGGGACATCGAATTCACCCCTCCACTTT. This sequence encodes CASRPGTSNSPLHF.